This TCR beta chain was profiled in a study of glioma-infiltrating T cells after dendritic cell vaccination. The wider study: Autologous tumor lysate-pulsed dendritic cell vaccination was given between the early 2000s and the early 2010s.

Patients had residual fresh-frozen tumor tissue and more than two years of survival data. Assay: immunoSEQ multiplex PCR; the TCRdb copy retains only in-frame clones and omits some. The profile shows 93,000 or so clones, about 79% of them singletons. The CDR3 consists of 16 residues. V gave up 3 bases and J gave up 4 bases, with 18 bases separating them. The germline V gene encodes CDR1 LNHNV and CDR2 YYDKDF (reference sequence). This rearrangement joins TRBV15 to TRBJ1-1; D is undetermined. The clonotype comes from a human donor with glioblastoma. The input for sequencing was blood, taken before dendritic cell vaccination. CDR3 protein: CATSSYRSGGVTEAFF. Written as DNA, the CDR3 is TGTGCCACCAGCAGCTACCGATCAGGAGGTGTCACTGAAGCTTTCTTT. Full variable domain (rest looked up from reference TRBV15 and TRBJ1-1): DAMVIQNPRYQVTQFGKPVTLSCSQTLNHNVMYWYQQKSSQAPKLLFHYYDKDFNNEADTPDNFQSRRPNTSFCFLDIRSPGLGDTAMYLCATSSYRSGGVTEAFFGQGTRLTVV.